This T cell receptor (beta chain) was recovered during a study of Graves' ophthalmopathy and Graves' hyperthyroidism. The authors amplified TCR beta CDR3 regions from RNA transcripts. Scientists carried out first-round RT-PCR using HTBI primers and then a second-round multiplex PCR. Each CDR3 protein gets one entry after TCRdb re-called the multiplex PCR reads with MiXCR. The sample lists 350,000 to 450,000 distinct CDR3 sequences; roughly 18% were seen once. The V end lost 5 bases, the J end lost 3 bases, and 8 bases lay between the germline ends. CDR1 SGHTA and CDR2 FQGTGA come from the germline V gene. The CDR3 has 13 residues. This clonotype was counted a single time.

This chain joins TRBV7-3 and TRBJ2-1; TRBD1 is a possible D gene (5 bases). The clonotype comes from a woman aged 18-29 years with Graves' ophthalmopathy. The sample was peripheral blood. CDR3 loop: CASSPDSYNEQFF. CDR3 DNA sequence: TGTGCCAGCAGCCCTGACAGCTACAATGAGCAGTTCTTC.